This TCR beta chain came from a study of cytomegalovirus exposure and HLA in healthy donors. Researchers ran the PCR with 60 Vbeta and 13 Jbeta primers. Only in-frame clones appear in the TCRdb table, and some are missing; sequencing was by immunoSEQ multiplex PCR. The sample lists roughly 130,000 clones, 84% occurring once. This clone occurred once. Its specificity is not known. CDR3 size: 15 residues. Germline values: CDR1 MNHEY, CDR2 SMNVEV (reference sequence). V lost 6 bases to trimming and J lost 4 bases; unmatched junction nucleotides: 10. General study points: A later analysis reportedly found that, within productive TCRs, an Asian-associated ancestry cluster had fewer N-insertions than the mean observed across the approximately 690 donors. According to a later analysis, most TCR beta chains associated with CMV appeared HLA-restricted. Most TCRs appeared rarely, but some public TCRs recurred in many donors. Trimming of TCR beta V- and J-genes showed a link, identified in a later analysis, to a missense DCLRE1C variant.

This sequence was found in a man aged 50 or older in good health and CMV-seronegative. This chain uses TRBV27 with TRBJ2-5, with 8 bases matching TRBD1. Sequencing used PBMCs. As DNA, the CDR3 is TGTGCCAGCAGGATGACCGCCGGGACAGGAGAGACCCAGTACTTC. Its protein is CASRMTAGTGETQYF.